The entry below describes one T cell receptor (beta chain). The data originate from a study of blood T cell repertoires in COVID-19. In germline, CDR1 is LNHDA, CDR2 SQIVND (reference sequence). This CDR3 has 15 residues. Trimming took off 8 bases at V and 0 bases at J, with 15 bases between the two ends. Profiling relied on immunoSEQ multiplex PCR, and the TCRdb table lists in-frame clones only, not all of them. Found here are around 170,000 clones, over 65% of them singletons; the top ten hold 2.5% to 3%. This sequence originates from a woman older than 75 with acute or convalescent COVID-19. The sample consisted of peripheral blood. The chain recombines TRBV19 with TRBJ2-3; perhaps TRBD1 as D (5 bases). The CDR3 DNA reads as TGTGCCAGTCGCAAGGCCGGACATAGCACAGATACGCAGTATTTT. Encoded protein: CASRKAGHSTDTQYF.